The subject of this entry is one T cell receptor (beta chain). Its matching antigen is unknown. PCR amplification relied on 60 Vbeta primers (plus 13 Jbeta primers). Profiled with immunoSEQ multiplex PCR; TCRdb holds only in-frame clones, not every one. This table holds 150,000 or so clones, about 79% found once. Germline CDR1 MRHNA, CDR2 SNTAGT. The CDR3 runs to 15 residues. The V segment lost 3 bases and the J segment 3 bases; nucleotides outside the gene matches: 5. The data originate from a study of cytomegalovirus exposure and HLA in healthy donors. Study observations and caveats: Later analysis indicated greater clonal expansion among HLA-associated TCR beta chains than among equally common other chains. Among the most significant clusters, several appeared linked to common viral pathogens in a later analysis.

This TCR came from a man between 45 and 60 years old in good health and CMV-seropositive. The sequenced sample consisted of PBMCs. V gene TRBV6-4 combines with J gene TRBJ2-1; TRBD1 agrees at 7 bases. The CDR3 nucleotides read TGTGCCAGCAGTGAAACCGGGACAGACTACAATGAGCAGTTCTTC. Its translation: CASSETGTDYNEQFF.